Shown below are 22 T cell receptor beta chains from a single sample sequenced in a study of blood T cell repertoires in COVID-19. This table comes from immunoSEQ multiplex PCR, and its TCRdb copy is limited to in-frame clones, with some not included. Counted here are about 100,000 clones, around four fifths occurring once; the ten biggest clones make up roughly 12%. The sequenced material came from peripheral blood. The receptors shown here come from an older woman with acute or convalescent COVID-19.

Concerning this clone itself: The germline gene is not matched at one end of the junction; a read error may be the cause. The chain uses TRBV3-1 (or the pseudogene TRBV3-2) and TRBJ2-3, with D possibly being TRBD2 (5 bases). This CDR3 contains 12 residues. The V gene's germline CDR1 is LGHDT and CDR2 YNNKEL (reference sequence). This chain's CDR3 is CASSQGTYVRVF. In DNA form, the CDR3 reads TGTGCCAGCAGCCAAGGGACTTATGTTCGCGTGTTT.

The CDR3 bases are TGTGCCAGCAGCTTAGGGAACAGGGGACATAATTCACCCCTCCACTTT. This sequence encodes CASSLGNRGHNSPLHF. The chain joins TRBV7-8 to TRBJ1-6; 7 bases line up with TRBD1. J was trimmed by 5 bases and V by 1 base; bases with no gene match: 5. This CDR3 has 16 residues. Germline V CDR1 and CDR2: SGHVS, FQNEAQ. The full variable domain, with the rest looked up from reference TRBV7-8 and TRBJ1-6, is GAGVSQSPRYKVAKRGQDVALRCDPISGHVSLFWYQQALGQGPEFLTYFQNEAQLDKSGLPSDRFFAERPEGSVSTLKIQRTQQEDSAVYLCASSLGNRGHNSPLHFGNGTRLTVT.

The genes are TRBV19 and TRBJ1-5; D call uncertain. Germline V gene data show CDR1 as LNHDA and CDR2 as SQIVND (reference sequence). This CDR3 has 15 amino acids. V lost 7 bases to trimming and J lost 8 bases, with 21 bases between them. This CDR3 reads CASTDYTGSLKPQHF. The CDR3, as DNA: TGTGCCAGTACCGACTACACTGGGTCGTTGAAGCCCCAGCATTTT.

The chain is built from TRBV5-1 and TRBJ2-5; 13 bases map to TRBD2. From germline, CDR1 is SGHRS and CDR2 YFSETQ. V shed 1 base, J shed 5 bases, and the junction held 8 bases outside the gene matches. The CDR3 contains 17 residues. CDR3 in amino acids: CASSLRTSGGGKETQYF. The DNA of the CDR3 is TGCGCCAGCAGCTTGAGGACTAGCGGGGGAGGGAAGGAGACCCAGTACTTC.

V and J are TRBV10-3 and TRBJ2-3, with 16 bases aligning to TRBD2. V was clipped by 6 bases and J by 1 base; unmatched bases: 13. Germline lookup yields CDR1 ENHRY and CDR2 SYGVKD. There are 20 residues in the CDR3. The CDR3 nucleotides are TGTGCCATCAGCCCCACCCCGGGACTAGCGGGGGGGCCGGGCACAGATACGCAGTATTTT. Translated, it gives CAISPTPGLAGGPGTDTQYF.

The chain carries TRBV19 and TRBJ1-6; D unresolved. Germline lookup yields CDR1 LNHDA and CDR2 SQIVND (reference sequence). CDR3 length: 15 residues. V lost 3 bases to trimming and J lost 9 bases, with 15 bases between them. The CDR3 region has the DNA TGTGCCAGTAGTATGGGAGTATATGGGAGTTCACCCCTCCACTTT. As protein: CASSMGVYGSSPLHF.

For the CDR3, the DNA is TGTGCCAGCAATAGGGACTCCGGCGATGGCTACACCTTC. It is translated as CASNRDSGDGYTF. V usage is TRBV25-1 and J usage is TRBJ1-2; maybe TRBD1 (5 bases). Germline CDR1 MGHDK, CDR2 SYGVNS. V was pared by 7 bases and J by 6 bases, with 15 bases between. The CDR3 extends over 13 amino acids.

This clone was seen a single time. The chain recombines TRBV19 with TRBJ1-5; 8 bases align to TRBD1. The CDR3 extends over 15 amino acids. V shed 8 bases, J shed 3 bases, and the junction held 9 bases outside the gene matches. Germline V gene sequence: CDR1 LNHDA, CDR2 SQIVND (reference sequence). Written as DNA, the CDR3 is TGTGCCAGTCTCCGACAGGGGAACGACAATCAGCCCCAGCATTTT. Its protein is CASLRQGNDNQPQHF.

This chain links TRBV29-1 with TRBJ1-1, with D perhaps TRBD1 (6 bases). Germline V CDR1 and CDR2: SQVTM, ANQGSEA. The CDR3 has 11 amino acids. V was cut by 7 bases and J by 11 bases, with 17 bases left in between. The CDR3 here is CSARDTLSAFF. The CDR3 DNA is TGCAGCGCCCGGGACACCTTGAGCGCTTTCTTT. Using reference TRBV29-1 and TRBJ1-1 for the parts outside the CDR3, the full variable domain is SAVISQKPSRDICQRGTSLTIQCQVDSQVTMMFWYRQQPGQSLTLIATANQGSEATYESGFVIDKFPISRPNLTFSTLTVSNMSPEDSSIYLCSARDTLSAFFGQGTRLTVV.

In its sample, this clone was seen a few times. This rearrangement joins TRBV20-1 to TRBJ2-1, with a possible D match to TRBD2 (5 bases). Per germline, CDR1 DFQATT and CDR2 SNEGSKA (reference sequence). This CDR3 has 11 residues. V lost 4 bases, J lost 6 bases, and 7 bases lay in between. This CDR3 reads CSANGVNEQFF. CDR3 nucleotide sequence: TGCAGTGCTAACGGGGTCAATGAGCAGTTCTTC.

This clone showed up just a few times. The chain couples TRBV7-9 to TRBJ2-7; 9 positions match TRBD1. The CDR3 consists of 12 residues. Germline lookup yields CDR1 SEHNR and CDR2 FQNEAQ (reference sequence). The J segment lost 8 bases and the V segment lost 5 bases, leaving 4 bases of the junction unmatched. The CDR3 protein is CASSLDRGKQYV. The DNA of the CDR3 is TGTGCCAGCAGCCTGGACAGGGGAAAGCAGTACGTC.

The chain joins TRBV5-6 to TRBJ2-6; D is uncertain. V was pared by 2 bases and J by 0 bases, with 9 bases between. This CDR3 has 16 residues. Germline lookup yields CDR1 SGHDT and CDR2 YYEEEE. CDR3 coding DNA: TGTGCCAGCAGCTTAAACAGCCTCTCTGGGGCCAACGTCCTGACTTTC. This translates into CASSLNSLSGANVLTF.

The chain joins TRBV10-3 to TRBJ1-3, with 9 bases fitting TRBD1. V was clipped by 5 bases and J by 0 bases; unmatched bases: 5. CDR1 ENHRY and CDR2 SYGVKD come from the germline V gene. The CDR3 has 16 residues. CDR3 region: CAISYGQGNSGNTIYF. The CDR3 DNA reads TGTGCCATCAGTTACGGACAGGGGAACTCTGGAAACACCATATATTTT.

This clone was seen just once. The chain employs TRBV6-5 and TRBJ1-2, with 8 nucleotides matching TRBD1. V shed 10 bases, J shed 0 bases, and the junction held 10 bases outside the gene matches. Germline loops: CDR1 MNHEY, CDR2 SVGAGI. The CDR3 loop spans 15 amino acids. CDR3 loop: CATGTGSLTNYGYTF. For the CDR3, the DNA is TGTGCCACTGGGACAGGTTCCCTCACTAACTATGGCTACACCTTC.

This sequence joins TRBV18 and TRBJ2-5; tentatively, D is TRBD1 (5 bases). The CDR3 spans 14 residues. V was trimmed by 1 base and J by 3 bases, leaving 9 bases between them. The germline V gene encodes CDR1 KGHSH and CDR2 LQKENI. In DNA form, the CDR3 reads TGTGCCAGCTCACCACTGGGGCGAGAAGAGACCCAGTACTTC. It specifies CASSPLGREETQYF.

Only one count was recorded for this clone. The chain combines TRBV19 with TRBJ1-1; a possible D gene is TRBD1 (5 bases). CDR1 LNHDA and CDR2 SQIVND come from the germline V gene (reference sequence). The CDR3 runs to 13 residues. V was clipped by 8 bases and J by 0 bases, with 10 bases between them. CDR3 amino acids: CASADIMNTEAFF. The CDR3 nucleotides are TGTGCCAGTGCGGACATAATGAACACTGAAGCTTTCTTT.

The chain uses TRBV9 and TRBJ1-4; a weak D match, TRBD1 (5 bases). Trimming pared 5 bases from V and 6 bases from J, leaving 17 bases between. Germline CDR1 SGDLS, CDR2 YYNGEE. The CDR3 spans 15 residues. Written as DNA, the CDR3 is TGTGCCAGCAGTCAAGATCAGGGCCCGGATGAAAAACTGTTTTTT. This encodes CASSQDQGPDEKLFF.

The genes are TRBV12-3 or TRBV12-4 and TRBJ2-3, with D unresolved. V was cut by 4 bases and J by 7 bases, with 9 bases left in between. CDR3 length equals 12 residues. CDR3 amino acids: CASSSVFHTQYF. In DNA form, the CDR3 reads TGTGCCAGCAGTTCAGTATTTCATACGCAGTATTTT.

The V gene is TRBV7-8, the J gene TRBJ2-6; the D gene is possibly TRBD1 (6 bases). CDR1 is SGHVS, CDR2 FQNEAQ, per germline. The V gene lost 5 bases and the J gene lost 0 bases, with 8 bases spanning the gap. The CDR3 runs to 15 residues. CDR3 nucleotide sequence: TGTGCCAGCAGCGGGACACGCTCTGGGGCCAACGTCCTGACTTTC. As protein: CASSGTRSGANVLTF.

The V call is TRBV7-3, the J call TRBJ2-1; D is unclear. The CDR3 has 15 amino acids. V was shortened by 4 bases and J by 0 bases, with 10 bases between the two germline ends. Per the germline V gene, CDR1 is SGHTA and CDR2 is FQGTGA. The CDR3 region is CASSSPGSSYNEQFF. DNA of the CDR3: TGTGCCAGCAGCTCCCCCGGTAGCTCCTACAATGAGCAGTTCTTC.

The V gene is TRBV6-6, the J gene TRBJ1-5; possibly TRBD1 for D (6 bases). Deletions cut 5 bases from V and 6 bases from J, with 17 bases between. Per germline, CDR1 MNHNY and CDR2 SVGAGI (reference sequence). This CDR3 has 15 residues. CDR3 coding DNA: TGTGCCAGCAGTCTAGCCCAGGGGAACGGTCAGCCCCAGCATTTT. It translates to CASSLAQGNGQPQHF.

The rearrangement uses TRBV24-1 and TRBJ2-6; perhaps TRBD1 as D (6 bases). V shed 7 bases and J shed 2 bases, with 8 bases lying between them. The CDR3 is 14 residues long. Germline assignment: CDR1 KGHDR and CDR2 SFDVKD. The CDR3 spells CATSRGAGANVLTF. The CDR3 coding sequence is TGTGCCACCAGCAGGGGTGCTGGGGCCAACGTCCTGACTTTC.